This T cell receptor beta chain was obtained from a study of cytomegalovirus exposure and HLA in healthy donors. Overall study results and limits: TCR beta V- and J-gene trimming, according to a later analysis, was linked to a missense DCLRE1C variant.

Germline-derived CDR1 and CDR2 are SNHLY and FYNNEI. The CDR3 extends over 14 amino acids. Trimming removed 8 bases from V and 4 bases from J; junction bases left unmatched: 3. Primers: 60 Vbeta forward and 13 Jbeta reverse. The method was immunoSEQ multiplex PCR; TCRdb's version includes in-frame clones alone and lacks a portion of them. This table holds some 140,000 clones, around four fifths found once. As to this clone: Its antigen is not identified.

Sequencing input: PBMCs. This chain connects TRBV2 to TRBJ2-1, with 12 bases aligning to TRBD2. This receptor was identified in a middle-aged man in good health and CMV-seronegative. DNA for the CDR3: TGTGCCAGCGCTAGCGGGAGGGGTTACAATGAGCAGTTCTTC. This encodes CASASGRGYNEQFF.